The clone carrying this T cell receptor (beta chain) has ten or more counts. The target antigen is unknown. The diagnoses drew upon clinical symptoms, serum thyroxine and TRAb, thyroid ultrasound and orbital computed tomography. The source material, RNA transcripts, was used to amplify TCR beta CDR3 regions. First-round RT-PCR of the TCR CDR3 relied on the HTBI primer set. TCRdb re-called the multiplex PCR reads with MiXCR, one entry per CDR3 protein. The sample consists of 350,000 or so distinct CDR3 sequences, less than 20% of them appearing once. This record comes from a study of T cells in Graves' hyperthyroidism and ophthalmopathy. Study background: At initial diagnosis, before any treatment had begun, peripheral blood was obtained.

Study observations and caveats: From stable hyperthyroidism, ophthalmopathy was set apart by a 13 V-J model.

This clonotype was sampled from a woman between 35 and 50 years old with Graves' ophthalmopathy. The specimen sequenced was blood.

CDR3 sequence: CASSQDIGQPNEQFF. For the CDR3, the DNA is TGCGCCAGCAGCCAAGATATTGGACAGCCCAATGAGCAGTTCTTC. V usage is TRBV4-3 and J usage is TRBJ2-1; possibly TRBD1 for D (6 bases). The germline V gene has CDR1 LGHNA and CDR2 YSLEER. The length of the CDR3 is 15 residues. The V end lost 0 bases, the J end lost 6 bases, and 12 bases lay between the germline ends.